This T cell receptor (beta chain) derives from a study of T cell responses to AZD1222 COVID-19 vaccine. With 1 base removed from V and 5 bases from J, the gap between germline ends came to 7 bases. The CDR3 has 13 residues. Germline V CDR1 and CDR2: SEHNR, FQNEAQ (reference sequence). Assay: immunoSEQ multiplex PCR; the TCRdb copy retains only in-frame clones and omits some. The table includes 150,000 to 200,000 clones, approximately 90% detected once. The rearrangement links TRBV7-9 to TRBJ2-3, with D tentatively TRBD2 (5 bases). This clonotype originated in an adult who received the MenACWY meningococcal vaccine as a control. The sequences come from peripheral blood, collected 28 days after the second dose of the MenACWY control vaccine. The CDR3 spells CASSLGRGDTQYF. In nucleotides, the CDR3 is TGTGCCAGCAGCTTAGGACGGGGAGATACGCAGTATTTT.